This TCR beta chain was captured by sequencing in a study of cytomegalovirus exposure and HLA in healthy donors. Losses at the gene ends were 4 bases for V and 2 bases for J; bases not matched to a gene: 12. CDR1 is MNHNS and CDR2 is SASEGT in the germline V gene. The CDR3 length is 18 residues. A multiplex PCR was run with 60 Vbeta primers and 13 Jbeta primers. Assay: immunoSEQ multiplex PCR; the TCRdb copy retains only in-frame clones and omits some. This table holds about 300,000 clones, 86% found once. Study results and caveats: TCR beta chain V- and J-gene trimming was linked, in a later analysis, to a missense variant in DCLRE1C.

To note about this clone: Its matching antigen is unknown.

Sequenced: PBMCs. The clonotype originates from a man aged 35-49 years in good health and CMV-seropositive. J is TRBJ1-3 and V is TRBV6-1, with 9 bases that match TRBD1. CDR3 sequence (DNA): TGTGCCAGCAGTGGAATCCGCGGGACAGGGCTGCCTGGAAACACCATATATTTT. Protein sequence: CASSGIRGTGLPGNTIYF.